This T cell receptor (beta chain) appears in the sequencing data of a study of blood T cell repertoires in COVID-19. Looking at the study overall: The United States, Italy and Spain provided the acute and convalescent COVID-19 samples.

V lost 0 bases to trimming and J lost 3 bases; unmatched junction nucleotides: 2. Germline CDR1 is SGHRS and CDR2 is YFSETQ. The CDR3 loop spans 15 amino acids. Generated by immunoSEQ multiplex PCR, the TCRdb table keeps only in-frame clones and is missing some. Of 300,000 to 500,000 clones listed, 88% are singletons. The J gene is TRBJ1-1, the V gene TRBV5-1, with 10 positions matching TRBD1. Source material: PBMCs or T cells enriched from blood (not recorded which). The sequence was obtained from a woman in her twenties or thirties with acute COVID-19. The DNA of the CDR3 is TGCGCCAGCAGCTTGGACGGACAGGGGGACACTGAAGCTTTCTTT. As protein: CASSLDGQGDTEAFF.